This TCR beta chain was obtained from a study of blood T cell repertoires in COVID-19. TCRdb's copy holds only in-frame clones and misses some; the assay was immunoSEQ multiplex PCR. Among 99,000 or so clones listed, roughly 80% were seen once. The sequence derives from an elderly woman with active or convalescent COVID-19. The specimen sequenced was peripheral blood.

The CDR3 protein is CASSPYGYEQYF. The DNA of the CDR3 is TGTGCCAGCTCACCATACGGCTACGAGCAGTACTTC. This chain joins TRBV18 and TRBJ2-7, with no clear D. V was shortened by 2 bases and J by 3 bases, with 5 bases between the two germline ends. Per the germline V gene, CDR1 is KGHSH and CDR2 is LQKENI. The CDR3 sequence is 12 residues long. The full variable domain, rest sourced from reference TRBV18 and TRBJ2-7, is NAGVMQNPRHLVRRRGQEARLRCSPMKGHSHVYWYRQLPEEGLKFMVYLQKENIIDESGMPKERFSAEFPKEGPSILRIQQVVRGDSAAYFCASSPYGYEQYFGPGTRLTVT.